Below are 24 T cell receptor beta chains sequenced from a single sample in a study of T cells after yellow fever vaccination. TCRdb independently ran MiXCR on the 5' RACE reads; one entry per CDR3 protein. The table has more than 250,000 distinct CDR3 sequences, around 6.8% seen once. Sequenced material: PBMCs, taken more than 40 days after the first yellow fever vaccination. Every receptor here comes from a young man who received the YFV17D yellow fever vaccine.

This clonotype was counted many times. This chain joins TRBV5-4 and TRBJ2-1, with D perhaps TRBD2 (6 bases). CDR3 length equals 12 residues. The V gene lost 0 bases and the J gene lost 9 bases, with 7 bases spanning the gap. CDR1 and CDR2 from the germline V gene are SGHNT and YYREEE (reference sequence). The CDR3 DNA is TGTGCCAGCAGCTTGGACGGGGGTGAGCAGTTCTTC. This codes for CASSLDGGEQFF. The full variable domain, its missing parts supplied by reference TRBV5-4 and TRBJ2-1, is ETGVTQSPTHLIKTRGQQVTLRCSSQSGHNTVSWYQQALGQGPQFIFQYYREEENGRGNFPPRFSGLQFPNYSSELNVNALELDDSALYLCASSLDGGEQFFGPGTRLTVL.

The chain couples TRBV7-8 to TRBJ2-1, with TRBD2 identical over 11 bases. This CDR3 has 15 residues. Germline CDR1 SGHVS, CDR2 FQNEAQ. J was trimmed by 7 bases and V by 4 bases; bases with no gene match: 6. CDR3 DNA sequence: TGTGCCAGCAGCTCTTTAGCGGGGGGGCCGAATGAGCAGTTCTTC. Encoded protein: CASSSLAGGPNEQFF. Complete variable domain (other parts from reference TRBV7-8 and TRBJ2-1): GAGVSQSPRYKVAKRGQDVALRCDPISGHVSLFWYQQALGQGPEFLTYFQNEAQLDKSGLPSDRFFAERPEGSVSTLKIQRTQQEDSAVYLCASSSLAGGPNEQFFGPGTRLTVL.

This clonotype was recorded a few times. This chain links TRBV10-3 with TRBJ2-7; tentative D call: TRBD1 (5 bases). CDR1 ENHRY and CDR2 SYGVKD come from the germline V gene. V gave up 3 bases and J gave up 6 bases, with 12 bases separating them. The CDR3 is 13 residues long. CDR3 loop: CAISDWTSGEQYF. In nucleotides, the CDR3 is TGTGCCATCAGTGATTGGACATCGGGCGAGCAGTACTTC.

V is TRBV12-3 or TRBV12-4 and J is TRBJ2-5; D is unclear. Trimming shortened V by 4 bases and J by 5 bases, and 8 bases separated the two germline ends. The CDR3 has 12 amino acids. This chain's CDR3 is CASSSTRETQYF. CDR3 coding DNA: TGTGCCAGCAGTTCAACGAGGGAGACCCAGTACTTC.

The chain links TRBV28 to TRBJ2-3, with D possibly TRBD2 on 6 matching bases. Trimming left V 6 bases short and J 1 base short, with 14 bases between. The CDR3 contains 15 residues. Germline CDR1 is MDHEN and CDR2 is SYDVKM. The CDR3 DNA is TGTGCCAGCAGCAAAGCTAGCGTTCGCACAGATACGCAGTATTTT. It encodes CASSKASVRTDTQYF.

This clonotype was observed a handful of times. The V gene is TRBV6-6, the J gene TRBJ2-7; perhaps TRBD1 as D (5 bases). The CDR3 length is 12 residues. Germline V gives CDR1 MNHNY, CDR2 SVGAGI (reference sequence). Trimming removed 2 bases at V and 9 bases at J, with 11 bases between. The DNA of the CDR3 is TGTGCCAGCAGTTACCCTCAGGGCGGGCAGTACGTC. Residues: CASSYPQGGQYV.

A few counts support this clonotype. The rearrangement links TRBV5-1 to TRBJ2-7; no clear D. Per germline, CDR1 SGHRS and CDR2 YFSETQ. There are 13 residues in the CDR3. The V and J ends lost 0 bases and 10 bases respectively, with 14 bases between them. The CDR3 region is CASSLESGLVQYV. The CDR3 DNA sequence: TGCGCCAGCAGCTTGGAGTCGGGCCTGGTTCAGTACGTC.

This clonotype was seen ten or more times. The chain carries TRBV7-9 and TRBJ1-6, with 7 bases lining up with TRBD1. Germline-derived CDR1 and CDR2 are SEHNR and FQNEAQ (reference sequence). The CDR3 contains 13 residues. Germline trimming cut 5 bases from V and 11 bases from J; bases unmatched to any gene: 6. CDR3 sequence (DNA): TGTGCCAGCAGCCGGGACAGTTTCACACCCCTCCACTTT. It specifies CASSRDSFTPLHF.

In this sample, this clonotype turned up many times. The rearrangement joins TRBV12-3 or TRBV12-4 to TRBJ1-3, with a weak D call TRBD1 (5 bases). The ends were cut back, 5 bases at V and 0 bases at J, with 8 bases in the middle. CDR3 length: 14 amino acids. The CDR3 reads CASSRDGSGNTIYF. CDR3 coding DNA: TGTGCCAGCAGTCGGGACGGCTCTGGAAACACCATATATTTT.

This clonotype was counted a few times. The DNA of the CDR3 is TGTGCCAGCAGCTTAGACCCTAGCGGGGTCGGGACCCAGTACTTC. Translating gives CASSLDPSGVGTQYF. The V and J genes are TRBV11-2 and TRBJ2-5, with 9 bases fitting TRBD2. The CDR3 totals 15 residues. Germline values: CDR1 SGHAT, CDR2 FQNNGV. Trimming at V came to 0 bases and at J to 7 bases, leaving 6 bases not matched to a gene.

This clonotype was picked up a small number of times. The chain joins TRBV12-3 or TRBV12-4 to TRBJ2-1; a weak D match, TRBD1 (6 bases). V dropped 2 bases and J dropped 5 bases, with 13 bases sitting between them. The CDR3 totals 15 residues. The CDR3 is CASSLSDRSHNEQFF. DNA of the CDR3: TGTGCCAGCAGTTTATCCGACAGGAGCCACAATGAGCAGTTCTTC.

This clonotype was seen repeatedly, ten times or more. J is TRBJ1-1 and V is TRBV20-1; no clear D. Trimming cost V 1 base and J 1 base, with 4 bases left between them. In germline, CDR1 is DFQATT, CDR2 SNEGSKA (reference sequence). The CDR3 totals 12 residues. The CDR3 DNA follows: TGCAGTGCTAGAGGACAGAACACTGAAGCTTTCTTT. Translation gives CSARGQNTEAFF.

The gene calls are TRBV5-6 and TRBJ2-2, with 7 bases identical to TRBD1. Germline CDR1 reads SGHDT; CDR2 reads YYEEEE. V dropped 9 bases and J dropped 1; count of bases not matched to a gene: 6. The CDR3 sequence is 14 residues long. This CDR3 is CATSTGMNTGELFF. In DNA form, the CDR3 reads TGTGCCACCTCGACAGGGATGAACACCGGGGAGCTGTTTTTT. The full variable domain, its missing parts supplied by reference TRBV5-6 and TRBJ2-2, is DAGVTQSPTHLIKTRGQQVTLRCSPKSGHDTVSWYQQALGQGPQFIFQYYEEEERQRGNFPDRFSGHQFPNYSSELNVNALLLGDSALYLCATSTGMNTGELFFGEGSRLTVL.

The V gene is TRBV4-1, the J gene TRBJ2-7, with D unclear. The V and J ends lost 0 bases and 1 base respectively, with 10 bases between them. Germline V lookup: CDR1 MGHRA, CDR2 YSYEKL. There are 15 residues in the CDR3. Here the CDR3 reads CASSQEGRWSYEQYF. DNA of the CDR3: TGCGCCAGCAGCCAAGAAGGCAGGTGGTCCTACGAGCAGTACTTC.

This clonotype was detected ten times or more. The rearrangement joins TRBV7-9 to TRBJ1-1; D gene unclear. Per germline, CDR1 SEHNR and CDR2 FQNEAQ (reference sequence). The CDR3 sequence is 16 residues long. V was cut by 1 base and J by 4 bases, with 16 bases left in between. The CDR3 DNA reads as TGTGCCAGCAGCTTAGAAGGGTGGTACGGCGGCACTGAAGCTTTCTTT. It encodes CASSLEGWYGGTEAFF.

The chain employs TRBV11-2 and TRBJ2-1; D is possibly TRBD1 or TRBD2 (5 bases each). Germline values: CDR1 SGHAT, CDR2 FQNNGV. CDR3 size: 16 residues. Trimming left V 1 base short and J 6 bases short, with 16 bases between. The CDR3 coding sequence is TGTGCCAGCAGCTTAGGTCGGGACCCCCTAGGCAATGAGCAGTTCTTC. Translation: CASSLGRDPLGNEQFF.

This clonotype has a count of ten or more. J is TRBJ1-1 and V is TRBV20-1, with D maybe TRBD1 (5 bases). The CDR3 is 11 amino acids. The germline gives CDR1 DFQATT, CDR2 SNEGSKA (reference sequence). Trimming stripped 6 bases from V and 11 bases from J, with 16 bases between. The CDR3 here is CSATTGEGAFF. In DNA, the CDR3 is TGCAGTGCGACGACCGGCGAGGGGGCTTTCTTT.

The table lists this clonotype with a few counts. This chain joins TRBV10-3 and TRBJ1-5, with 10 nucleotides matching TRBD1. Looked up from germline, CDR1 is ENHRY and CDR2 is SYGVKD. V trimming: 4 bases; J trimming: 6 bases; junction bases outside the gene matches: 12. The CDR3 is 17 residues long. DNA of the CDR3: TGTGCCATCAGTGGGGGGGAGAGGACAGGGGGATCTCAGCCCCAGCATTTT. Its protein product is CAISGGERTGGSQPQHF.

This clonotype has more than one count but fewer than ten. The chain employs TRBV7-6 and TRBJ1-4; no reliable D call. There are 11 residues in the CDR3. Looked up from germline, CDR1 is SGHVS and CDR2 is FNYEAQ. V shed 3 bases and J shed 10 bases, with 6 bases lying between them. The CDR3 DNA reads as TGTGCCAGCAGCTTTTCGGGAAAACTGTTTTTT. Its protein is CASSFSGKLFF.

This clonotype was detected ten times or more. This chain uses TRBV27 with TRBJ2-3; TRBD2 aligns across 11 bases. CDR1 is MNHEY and CDR2 is SMNVEV in the germline V gene (reference sequence). J lost 2 bases, V lost 0 bases, and 1 base had no gene match. This CDR3 contains 16 residues. CDR3 sequence reads: CASSLSLAGDTDTQYF. The DNA for the CDR3 is TGTGCCAGCAGTTTATCACTAGCGGGGGACACAGATACGCAGTATTTT.

Only a few counts were recorded for this clonotype. The chain has TRBV5-1 and TRBJ2-2, with 8 bases lining up with TRBD2. The CDR3 runs to 18 residues. The V gene's germline CDR1 is SGHRS and CDR2 YFSETQ. J gave up 0 bases and V 0 bases, and 7 bases lay outside the gene matches. The CDR3 DNA follows: TGCGCCAGCAGCTTGGTCTATGGCGGGGGGTCGAACACCGGGGAGCTGTTTTTT. As protein: CASSLVYGGGSNTGELFF.

This clonotype was detected a few times. V is TRBV10-2 and J is TRBJ2-3; 7 nucleotides agree with TRBD2. CDR3 size: 15 residues. V was clipped by 2 bases and J by 0 bases; unmatched bases: 2. Looked up from germline, CDR1 is WSHSY and CDR2 is SAAADI. CDR3: CASSEKGLSTDTQYF. The CDR3 DNA sequence: TGCGCCAGCAGTGAGAAGGGACTAAGCACAGATACGCAGTATTTT.

This clonotype was picked up a small number of times. V and J are TRBV20-1 and TRBJ2-7, with a tentative D call TRBD2 (6 bases). The V and J ends lost 5 bases and 2 bases respectively, with 19 bases between them. Germline assignment: CDR1 DFQATT and CDR2 SNEGSKA (reference sequence). The CDR3 covers 15 residues. The CDR3 loop is CSAQTRGTQTYEQYF. The CDR3 DNA sequence: TGCAGTGCTCAAACTCGGGGGACCCAAACCTACGAGCAGTACTTC.

V usage is TRBV4-2 and J usage is TRBJ2-1; D perhaps matches TRBD2 (6 bases). CDR3 length equals 15 residues. Trimming stripped 6 bases from V and 0 bases from J, with 12 bases between. The germline V gene encodes CDR1 LGHNA and CDR2 YNFKEQ. CDR3 amino acids: CASSRDSNSYNEQFF. CDR3 in DNA: TGTGCCAGCAGTCGGGACTCAAACTCCTACAATGAGCAGTTCTTC.